Only one count was recorded for the clone carrying this T cell receptor (beta chain). The data are from a study of blood T cell repertoires in COVID-19. In the study overall: The analysed material was cDNA or gDNA that came from T cells, B-cell-depleted T cells, or PBMCs.

This CDR3 comprises 15 residues. The V end was cut by 1 base, the J end by 3 bases, with 12 bases between. CDR1 is SGHVS and CDR2 is FQNEAQ in the germline V gene. Authors' processing steps: Counts of nucleated cells, estimated from reference gene primer amplification, were obtained. Clones were read by immunoSEQ multiplex PCR, and TCRdb kept only the in-frame ones, dropping some. That table furnishes V, J and clone size, whereas the DNA furnished D and trimming. Of 350,000 to 450,000 clones listed, approximately 89% are singletons. The TCR was taken from a woman aged 40-49 years who had been exposed to COVID-19. This rearrangement joins TRBV7-8 to TRBJ1-1; D might be TRBD1 (5 bases). Sequenced input: PBMCs or T cells enriched from blood (not recorded which). CDR3 nucleotide sequence: TGTGCCAGCAGCTTAGTTGGACAACCGTACACTGAAGCTTTCTTT. Its translation is CASSLVGQPYTEAFF. The full variable domain, completed using reference TRBV7-8 and TRBJ1-1, is GAGVSQSPRYKVAKRGQDVALRCDPISGHVSLFWYQQALGQGPEFLTYFQNEAQLDKSGLPSDRFFAERPEGSVSTLKIQRTQQEDSAVYLCASSLVGQPYTEAFFGQGTRLTVV.